Following are 18 T cell receptor beta chains from one sample sequenced in a study of T cell repertoires in cytomegalovirus infection. Via MiXCR, TCRdb re-called the reads, giving one row per CDR3 protein. The repertoire holds just over 300,000 distinct CDR3 sequences, under 20% seen once, with more than 10% in the top ten. Sequenced: PBMCs. The receptor source for this set is a human donor in good health (CMV status not recorded). Some clones in this sample may be carry-over from other donors' samples.

This clonotype showed up just a few times. The rearrangement links TRBV29-1 to TRBJ1-1, with D unresolved. The length of the CDR3 is 12 residues. CDR1 is SQVTM and CDR2 is ANQGSEA in the germline V gene. Trimming stripped 4 bases from V and 1 base from J, with 7 bases between. The CDR3 region has the DNA TGCAGCGTTGGAAGTCGGAACACTGAAGCTTTCTTT. The encoded protein is CSVGSRNTEAFF.

This clonotype was detected once. The chain recombines TRBV20-1 with TRBJ1-6; tentative D call: TRBD1 (6 bases). This CDR3 spans 14 amino acids. V was cut by 0 bases and J by 10 bases, with 13 bases left in between. Germline CDR1 and CDR2: DFQATT and SNEGSKA (reference sequence). The CDR3 bases are TGCAGTGCTAGAGACGTCACAGGGAGGTCACCCCTCCACTTT. Encoded protein: CSARDVTGRSPLHF.

A few counts support this clonotype. The chain joins TRBV28 to TRBJ2-3, with D tentatively TRBD1 (6 bases). The CDR3 extends over 17 amino acids. With 4 bases removed from V and 0 bases from J, the gap between germline ends came to 17 bases. The germline V gene has CDR1 MDHEN and CDR2 SYDVKM. CDR3 sequence (DNA): TGTGCCAGCAGTTCCTCACCTCGACAGGCTAGCACAGATACGCAGTATTTT. This gives the protein CASSSSPRQASTDTQYF.

V usage is TRBV10-3 and J usage is TRBJ2-7, with D perhaps TRBD1 (6 bases). V lost 4 bases and J 6 bases, leaving 16 bases between the germline ends. Germline V gene sequence: CDR1 ENHRY, CDR2 SYGVKD. This CDR3 has 14 residues. Written as DNA, the CDR3 is TGTGCCATCAGTGGGATCGACAGGCCTTTCGAGCAGTACTTC. Translated, it gives CAISGIDRPFEQYF.

The V gene is TRBV20-1, the J gene TRBJ2-3; no clear D. The V gene's germline CDR1 is DFQATT and CDR2 SNEGSKA (reference sequence). V gave up 4 bases and J gave up 0 bases, with 5 bases separating them. This CDR3 contains 12 residues. The CDR3 sequence: CSATKSTDTQYF. The DNA of the CDR3 is TGCAGTGCTACTAAAAGCACAGATACGCAGTATTTT.

This clonotype was found many times. This rearrangement joins TRBV7-2 to TRBJ2-5; a possible D gene is TRBD1 (6 bases). The ends were cut back, 4 bases at V and 5 bases at J, with 17 bases in the middle. From germline, CDR1 is SGHTA and CDR2 FQGNSA. This CDR3 comprises 15 residues. The CDR3 reads CASSSQGPTGETQYF. DNA of the CDR3: TGTGCCAGCAGCTCCCAGGGCCCAACAGGGGAGACCCAGTACTTC.

This clonotype has just a few counts. The genes are TRBV5-4 and TRBJ2-3, with TRBD2 matching over 11 bases. CDR3 length: 17 residues. V was pared by 0 bases and J by 1 base, with 4 bases of the junction left unmatched. Per the germline V gene, CDR1 is SGHNT and CDR2 is YYREEE (reference sequence). Here the CDR3 reads CASSLAVSGGGTDTQYF. Here the CDR3 DNA reads TGTGCCAGCAGCTTGGCCGTTAGCGGGGGGGGCACAGATACGCAGTATTTT.

The chain joins TRBV15 to TRBJ1-2, with TRBD1 matching 7 bases. The CDR3 runs to 12 residues. Trimming cost V 2 bases and J 9 bases; bases outside gene matches: 3. CDR1 is LNHNV and CDR2 is YYDKDF in the germline V gene (reference sequence). In DNA, the CDR3 is TGTGCCACCAGCAGACCGGACAGGAGCTACACCTTC. Translation gives CATSRPDRSYTF.

The chain joins TRBV2 to TRBJ2-5; 12 positions agree with TRBD2. Unmatched junction bases numbered 11, after V lost 6 bases and J lost 9 bases. Germline V gene data show CDR1 as SNHLY and CDR2 as FYNNEI. The CDR3 extends over 15 amino acids. CDR3 coding DNA: TGTGCCAGCAGCACTAGCGGGGGGCCCCGGGTGGCCCAGTACTTC. Its translation is CASSTSGGPRVAQYF.

The V call is TRBV5-1, the J call TRBJ2-7; a possible D gene is TRBD1 (6 bases). From germline, CDR1 is SGHRS and CDR2 YFSETQ. The CDR3 covers 12 residues. The germline V and J ends were trimmed by 2 bases and 6 bases, with 9 bases remaining between them. CDR3 nucleotide sequence: TGCGCCAGCAGCTTCACAGGGACCGAGCAGTACTTC. Translated: CASSFTGTEQYF.

Ten or more counts support this clonotype. The chain is built from TRBV6-6 and TRBJ1-4; TRBD1 might be the D (6 bases). Germline CDR1 and CDR2: MNHNY and SVGAGI (reference sequence). The CDR3 spans 14 residues. V was trimmed by 4 bases and J by 7 bases, leaving 13 bases between them. The CDR3 is CASSLDGGSEKLFF. CDR3 nucleotide sequence: TGTGCCAGCAGTTTAGACGGGGGCAGTGAAAAACTGTTTTTT.

This clonotype was recorded at least ten times. The chain couples TRBV7-2 to TRBJ2-5, with 7 bases identical to TRBD1. The CDR3 runs 16 residues. Germline trimming cut 5 bases from V and 4 bases from J; bases unmatched to any gene: 13. Germline V gives CDR1 SGHTA, CDR2 FQGNSA. CDR3 coding DNA: TGTGCCAGCAGCGCCCCGCGACAGGGCTGGGGAGAGACCCAGTACTTC. Amino acids: CASSAPRQGWGETQYF.

A word on this clonotype: The CDR3 carries no conserved terminal phenylalanine or tryptophan, so it likely arises from a read error. The gene calls are TRBV7-2 and TRBJ1-1; possible D gene TRBD1, 6 bases. The CDR3 length is 13 residues. Germline V gene data show CDR1 as SGHTA and CDR2 as FQGNSA. V was trimmed by 3 bases and J by 3 bases, leaving 8 bases between them. DNA for the CDR3: TGTGCCAGCAGCTTCAACAGGGACACTGAAGCTTTCTTA. Amino acid sequence: CASSFNRDTEAFL.

The table lists this clonotype with many counts. The chain recombines TRBV7-2 with TRBJ2-2, with 7 positions matching TRBD2. Unmatched junction bases numbered 10, after V lost 3 bases and J lost 6 bases. CDR1 is SGHTA, CDR2 FQGNSA, per germline. This CDR3 contains 16 residues. CDR3 coding DNA: TGTGCCAGCAGCTTTACCAGCGGGGTGGCGGCCGGGGAGCTGTTTTTT. It encodes CASSFTSGVAAGELFF.

The chain combines TRBV20-1 with TRBJ2-5; TRBD1 matches at 8 bases. J was trimmed by 5 bases and V by 5 bases; bases with no gene match: 4. The CDR3 loop spans 12 amino acids. In germline, CDR1 is DFQATT, CDR2 SNEGSKA (reference sequence). The CDR3: CSALDRGETQYF. The CDR3 DNA is TGCAGTGCTCTAGACAGGGGTGAGACCCAGTACTTC.

This clonotype was found a few times. The chain joins TRBV28 to TRBJ2-7; TRBD1 might be the D (5 bases). V was cut by 7 bases and J by 3 bases, with 7 bases left in between. The CDR3 covers 11 residues. Germline values: CDR1 MDHEN, CDR2 SYDVKM. The CDR3 spells CASTGNYEQYF. CDR3 in DNA: TGTGCCAGCACAGGGAACTACGAGCAGTACTTC.

This clonotype was detected only a few times. The rearrangement links TRBV20-1 to TRBJ2-4; 7 bases agree with TRBD2. The CDR3 covers 13 residues. The V gene's germline CDR1 is DFQATT and CDR2 SNEGSKA (reference sequence). V lost 0 bases to trimming and J lost 10 bases; unmatched junction nucleotides: 6. The CDR3 DNA follows: TGCAGTGCTAGAGAAACCCGGGGAGGGATTCAGTACTTC. Translated, it gives CSARETRGGIQYF.

Remarks on this clonotype: This sequence may be a read error, since a much larger clone differs from it by one base. The CDR3 end shows no conserved phenylalanine or tryptophan, and so a read error is likely. This chain connects TRBV7-9 to TRBJ2-3, with D unresolved. Germline V gives CDR1 SEHNR, CDR2 FQNEAQ (reference sequence). The CDR3 runs 14 residues. Trimming shortened V by 5 bases and J by 2 bases, and 11 bases separated the two germline ends. CDR3 bases: TGTGCCAGCAGCCCACCCAGGACCACAGATACGCAGTATATT. It translates to CASSPPRTTDTQYI.